This is a list of T cell receptor beta chains from one sample in a study of T-cell reconstitution after alpha-beta-depleted transplantation in children. TCRdb analysed the PCR reads with MiXCR anew, one entry per CDR3 protein. The sample holds 200,000 or so distinct CDR3 sequences, 6.3% seen once. Sequences were derived from PBMCs, sampled before TCRalphabeta/CD19-depleted stem cell transplant. These receptors all come from a girl under three years old with combined immunodeficiency, due to receive a stem cell transplant. The CDR3 runs from the conserved cysteine through the conserved F or W.

j_call: TRBJ1-1
cdr3_length: 13
v_call: TRBV4-3
cdr3_aa: CASSRRRGTEAFF

j_call: TRBJ1-6
cdr3_length: 20
v_call: TRBV10-3
cdr3_aa: CAISEVSGTGLSSYNSPLHF

j_call: TRBJ2-3
cdr3_length: 13
v_call: TRBV4-3
cdr3_aa: CASSQDWGDTQYF

j_call: TRBJ2-3
cdr3_length: 18
v_call: TRBV12-3/TRBV12-4
cdr3_aa: CASSFPSLAEADTDTQYF

j_call: TRBJ2-7
cdr3_length: 14
v_call: TRBV4-3
cdr3_aa: CASSPGLFEYEQYF

j_call: TRBJ2-3
cdr3_length: 21
v_call: TRBV28
cdr3_aa: CASSLSRYLTLAPPSTDTQYF

j_call: TRBJ1-1
cdr3_length: 15
v_call: TRBV29-1
cdr3_aa: CSVGGGQARNTEAFF

j_call: TRBJ2-5
cdr3_length: 13
v_call: TRBV28
cdr3_aa: CAVRGQGEETQYF

j_call: TRBJ1-1
cdr3_length: 15
v_call: TRBV6-5
cdr3_aa: CASSYAISRNTEAFF

j_call: TRBJ1-1
cdr3_length: 14
v_call: TRBV15
cdr3_aa: CATSNGQGAAEAFF

j_call: TRBJ1-6
cdr3_length: 14
v_call: TRBV7-8
cdr3_aa: CASSSDGANSPLHF

j_call: TRBJ1-5
cdr3_length: 19
v_call: TRBV4-2
cdr3_aa: CASSQNVGVGGGADQPQHF

j_call: TRBJ2-1
cdr3_length: 15
v_call: TRBV28
cdr3_aa: CASSFLTTSYNEQFF

j_call: TRBJ2-7
cdr3_length: 13
v_call: TRBV12-3/TRBV12-4
cdr3_aa: CASTLDPRYEQYF

j_call: TRBJ1-5
cdr3_length: 18
v_call: TRBV4-1
cdr3_aa: CASSQEPRQGGGNQPQHF

j_call: TRBJ1-1
cdr3_length: 16
v_call: TRBV4-3
cdr3_aa: CASSQGTGGKNTEAFF

j_call: TRBJ2-1
cdr3_length: 17
v_call: TRBV29-1
cdr3_aa: CSAQGLAGGPSYNEQFF

j_call: TRBJ2-1
cdr3_length: 16
v_call: TRBV7-6
cdr3_aa: CASSLVVLASYNEQFF

j_call: TRBJ2-3
cdr3_length: 16
v_call: TRBV3-1
cdr3_aa: CASSPRTGTSPDTQYF

j_call: TRBJ2-3
cdr3_length: 16
v_call: TRBV7-2
cdr3_aa: CASSLALWPSTDTQYF

j_call: TRBJ2-1
cdr3_length: 17
v_call: TRBV7-2
cdr3_aa: CASSLSPTSGGKNEQFF

j_call: TRBJ2-3
cdr3_length: 14
v_call: TRBV12-3/TRBV12-4
cdr3_aa: CASVSGHSTDTQYF

j_call: TRBJ2-7
cdr3_length: 15
v_call: TRBV7-9
cdr3_aa: CASSLADFLSYEQYF

j_call: TRBJ1-1
cdr3_length: 19
v_call: TRBV18
cdr3_aa: CASSPSNPGQGGRNTEAFF

j_call: TRBJ2-5
cdr3_length: 12
v_call: TRBV14
cdr3_aa: CASSQVQETQYF

j_call: TRBJ2-7
cdr3_length: 14
v_call: TRBV20-1
cdr3_aa: CSARKTGGSYEQYF

j_call: TRBJ2-1
cdr3_length: 14
v_call: TRBV9
cdr3_aa: CASSVGDPGNEQFF

j_call: TRBJ2-1
cdr3_length: 16
v_call: TRBV4-1
cdr3_aa: CASSQVAGTTYNEQFF

j_call: TRBJ2-2
cdr3_length: 15
v_call: TRBV20-1
cdr3_aa: CSARDVTSNGGELFF

j_call: TRBJ2-5
cdr3_length: 15
v_call: TRBV7-7
cdr3_aa: CASSFRTSGQETQYF

j_call: TRBJ1-4
cdr3_length: 12
v_call: TRBV25-1
cdr3_aa: CASSSLNEKLFF

j_call: TRBJ2-7
cdr3_length: 13
v_call: TRBV20-1
cdr3_aa: CSAPALAVYEQYF

j_call: TRBJ2-5
cdr3_length: 15
v_call: TRBV7-8
cdr3_aa: CASSLAGGRMETQYF

j_call: TRBJ2-2
cdr3_length: 15
v_call: TRBV18
cdr3_aa: CASSSGTQNTGELFF

j_call: TRBJ1-5
cdr3_length: 14
v_call: TRBV6-5
cdr3_aa: CASSYRTGNQPQHF

j_call: TRBJ2-5
cdr3_length: 11
v_call: TRBV7-6
cdr3_aa: CASSLEGTQYF

j_call: TRBJ2-1
cdr3_length: 16
v_call: TRBV5-1
cdr3_aa: CASSLGTGGIDNEQFF

j_call: TRBJ1-1
cdr3_length: 15
v_call: TRBV15
cdr3_aa: CATSRDMGRGTEAFF

j_call: TRBJ2-7
cdr3_length: 14
v_call: TRBV25-1
cdr3_aa: CASSDWDRDDEQYF